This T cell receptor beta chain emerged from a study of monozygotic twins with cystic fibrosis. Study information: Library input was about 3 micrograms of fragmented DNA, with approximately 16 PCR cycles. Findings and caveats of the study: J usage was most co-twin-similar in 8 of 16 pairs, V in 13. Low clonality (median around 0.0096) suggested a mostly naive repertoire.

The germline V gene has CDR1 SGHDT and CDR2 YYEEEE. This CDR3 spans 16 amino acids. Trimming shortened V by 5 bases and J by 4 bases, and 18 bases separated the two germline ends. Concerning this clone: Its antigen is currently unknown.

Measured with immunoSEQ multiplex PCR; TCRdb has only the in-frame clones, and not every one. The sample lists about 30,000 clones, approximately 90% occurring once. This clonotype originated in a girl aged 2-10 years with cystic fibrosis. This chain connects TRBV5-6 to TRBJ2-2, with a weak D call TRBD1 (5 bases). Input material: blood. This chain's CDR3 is CASSPEILRGTGELFF. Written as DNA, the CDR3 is TGTGCCAGCAGTCCAGAGATTCTTAGGGGCACCGGGGAGCTGTTTTTT.